These 3 T cell receptor beta chains share one sample of origin, sequenced in a study of shared clonotypes between healthy human individuals. Profiling relied on immunoSEQ multiplex PCR, and the TCRdb table lists in-frame clones only, not all of them. The table lists approximately 500,000 clones, about three quarters of them singletons. Sample: PBMCs. The receptors come from a middle-aged woman in good health. Some clones in this sample may be carry-over from other donors' samples.

This clone was found a few times. At the DNA level, this CDR3 is encoded by other sequences in the same sample as well. The rearrangement uses TRBV7-3 and TRBJ1-1; TRBD1 might be the D (5 bases). Germline V lookup: CDR1 SGHTA, CDR2 FQGTGA. V was clipped by 3 bases and J by 1 base, with 6 bases between them. CDR3 length: 13 residues. The CDR3 protein is CASSLTANTEAFF. In DNA form, the CDR3 reads TGTGCCAGCAGCTTGACAGCGAACACTGAAGCTTTCTTT.

This clone was picked up one time. The chain carries TRBV18 and TRBJ1-2; D not certain. Trimming left V 3 bases short and J 0 bases short, with 11 bases between. This CDR3 has 15 residues. Germline V CDR1 and CDR2: KGHSH, LQKENI. Here the CDR3 reads CASSPDSRANYGYTF. The CDR3 DNA reads as TGTGCCAGCTCACCTGATTCGCGAGCTAACTATGGCTACACCTTC.

This clone has only a few counts. The chain combines TRBV5-6 with TRBJ2-7; 10 nucleotides line up with TRBD1. CDR1 SGHDT and CDR2 YYEEEE come from the germline V gene. The CDR3 is 15 residues long. The J segment lost 4 bases and the V segment lost 7 bases, leaving 11 bases of the junction unmatched. The CDR3 spells CASASGTGVGYEQYF. The CDR3 DNA reads as TGTGCCAGCGCTTCCGGGACAGGGGTCGGTTACGAGCAGTACTTC.